This T cell receptor beta chain was documented in a study of post-analysis software for immune sequencing data. Looking at the study overall: The courses of disease that were included comprised relapsing-remitting, secondary progressive and progressive-relapsing multiple sclerosis. Study-level points and caveats: Included in a set of several TRBV segments more frequent in patients than controls were TRBV5-6, TRBV5-1 and TRBV20-1. Comparison with controls showed significantly lower normalized Chao1 diversity in multiple sclerosis patients. F-measure co-clustering was strong for batch-matched samples.

This clonotype appeared a few times. The antigen is undetermined. Between the trimmed V and J ends, which lost 4 bases and 8 bases, there was a span of 11 bases. The CDR3 has 12 residues. Germline V gives CDR1 SNHLY, CDR2 FYNNEI. Prepared libraries of TCR beta cDNA carried unique molecular identifiers. Hundreds of thousands of cDNA molecules came from about 1 to 10 million T cells. TCRdb analysed the PCR reads with MiXCR anew, one entry per CDR3 protein. This table holds roughly 870,000 distinct CDR3 sequences, 53% found once. The genes are TRBV2 and TRBJ1-2; the D is unclear. Specimen: blood. The clonotype comes from a girl aged 5-17 years with multiple sclerosis. DNA of the CDR3: TGTGCCAGCAGTGTTTGGGATCAGGGCTACACCTTC. Encoded protein: CASSVWDQGYTF.